These T cell receptor beta chains were read from a single sample in a study of CD8 T cells in Susac syndrome. TCRdb re-called the immunoSEQ multiplex PCR reads through MiXCR, storing one row per CDR3 protein. This table holds over 95,000 distinct CDR3 sequences, about 90% found once. Sequenced: CD4+ T cells from PBMCs. These TCRs come from a human donor in good health. Each CDR3 is given with its conserved first and last residue. A D gene is named only where the DNA matches it firmly. Clone size, where shown, is once, few, many, or a class for clones that have expanded.

D gene	clone size	V gene	J gene	CDR3 DNA	CDR3 protein
NA	NA	TRBV29-1	TRBJ2-3	TGCAGCGGCTCTACGGGAGATACGCAGTATTTT	CSGSTGDTQYF
NA	NA	TRBV6-6	TRBJ2-3	TGTGCCAGCAGTTACGATGGGTCCACAGATACGCAGTATTTT	CASSYDGSTDTQYF
NA	NA	TRBV6-2/TRBV6-3	TRBJ2-2	TGTGCCAGCAGCTACAGTGTAACCGGGGAGCTGTTTTTT	CASSYSVTGELFF
NA	NA	TRBV7-3	TRBJ2-5	TGTGCCAGCAGCTTAACACAGAAGGAGACCCAGTACTTC	CASSLTQKETQYF
NA	once	TRBV6-6	TRBJ2-3	TGTGCCAGCAGTTACAGTAGCCTCGCGTCAGATACGCAGTATTTT	CASSYSSLASDTQYF
TRBD1	NA	TRBV4-3	TRBJ1-2	TGCGCCAGCAGCGATACCCGACAGGGATCTCCCACCTTC	CASSDTRQGSPTF
TRBD2	NA	TRBV7-2	TRBJ2-5	TGTGCCAGCAGCCGAACCGGGACTAGCGTACCGGAGACCCAGTACTTC	CASSRTGTSVPETQYF
TRBD2	once	TRBV7-9	TRBJ2-3	TGTGCCAGCAGTCGTATATCAGCGGGAGGGGCAGATACGCAGTATTTT	CASSRISAGGADTQYF
NA	NA	TRBV7-9	TRBJ2-1	TGTGCCAGCTCCAACCTGGGGAATGAGCAGTTCTTC	CASSNLGNEQFF
NA	NA	TRBV5-4	TRBJ2-3	TGTGCCAGCAGCCCCGTGCAGGGGTCCGTTGGGAATACGCAGTATTTT	CASSPVQGSVGNTQYF
NA	NA	TRBV23-1	TRBJ1-5	TGCGCCAGCAGTCACGGTCGGGGTGGAAGCAATCAGCCCCAGCATTTT	CASSHGRGGSNQPQHF
TRBD2	NA	TRBV27	TRBJ2-1	TGTGCCAGCAGTTTCAGCGGGGGCCCGACCCATGAGCAGTTCTTC	CASSFSGGPTHEQFF
NA	NA	TRBV9	TRBJ2-5	TGTGCCAGCAGCCACAGGGCCGAAGAGACCCAGTACTTC	CASSHRAEETQYF
TRBD2	NA	TRBV5-1	TRBJ2-7	TGCGCCAGCAGCTTGTCGAGGGGACTAGCGGGGGACTACGAGCAGTACTTC	CASSLSRGLAGDYEQYF
NA	NA	TRBV28	TRBJ1-2	TGTGCCAGCAGCTTGCCCGGGACTCAATATGGCTACACCTTC	CASSLPGTQYGYTF
NA	NA	TRBV20-1	TRBJ2-1	TGCAGTGCTAGAGATCTGTCCTACAATGAGCAGTTCTTC	CSARDLSYNEQFF
TRBD1	NA	TRBV29-1	TRBJ1-2	TGCAGCGCCGGTATCCAGGGGGCCGATGGCTACACCTTC	CSAGIQGADGYTF
TRBD2	NA	TRBV30	TRBJ2-1	TGTGCCTGGGGGACTACACCGCGCTCCCAGTTCTTC	CAWGTTPRSQFF
TRBD1	once	TRBV20-1	TRBJ1-1	TGCAGTGCTAGAGAAATAGGGACAGGGATTGAGAACACTGAAGCTTTCTTT	CSAREIGTGIENTEAFF
NA	NA	TRBV6-2/TRBV6-3	TRBJ1-1	TGTGCCAGCAGTATGGGACACCTGAACACTGAAGCTTTCTTT	CASSMGHLNTEAFF
NA	NA	TRBV12-3/TRBV12-4	TRBJ1-6	TGTGCCAGCAGGTCCGGGGTGAGTAATTCACCCCTCCACTTT	CASRSGVSNSPLHF
NA	NA	TRBV7-2	TRBJ2-1	TGTGCCAGCAGCTCCGGGACTTCGGGGGAGCAGTTCTTC	CASSSGTSGEQFF
NA	once	TRBV3-1	TRBJ1-2	TGTGCCAGCAGCCAAGACTCCACAGGGAACTATGGCTACACCTTC	CASSQDSTGNYGYTF
NA	NA	TRBV10-3	TRBJ2-7	TGTGCCATCAGTGAGTTCGACAGGAGCGTAGGCGAGCAGTACTTC	CAISEFDRSVGEQYF
NA	NA	TRBV28	TRBJ1-1	TGTGCCAGCAATGTAGACCGCGAAGCTTTCTTT	CASNVDREAFF
NA	NA	TRBV7-2	TRBJ2-2	TGTGCCAGCAGCTTAAAGTTTCCCAGGGTCACCGGGGAGCTGTTTTTT	CASSLKFPRVTGELFF
TRBD1	NA	TRBV5-4	TRBJ1-1	TGTGCCAGCAGATCGGCGCAGGGGGTTCGGGACACTGAAGCTTTCTTT	CASRSAQGVRDTEAFF
TRBD2	NA	TRBV30	TRBJ2-1	TGTGCCTGGAGTGTAGGAGCGGGAGGGCTCGGGGCGTTC	CAWSVGAGGLGAF
NA	NA	TRBV4-1	TRBJ2-1	TGCGCCAGCAGCCAAAGGGTCTTC	CASSQRVF
TRBD1	NA	TRBV7-6	TRBJ1-1	TGTGCCAGCAGCTTAGCCCACAGGGGGCCTTACACTGAAGCTTTCTTT	CASSLAHRGPYTEAFF
TRBD2	NA	TRBV18	TRBJ2-2	TGTGCCAGCTCACCGCCTAGCGGGTACGCCCGGGAGCTGTTTTTT	CASSPPSGYARELFF
NA	NA	TRBV20-1	TRBJ1-2	TGCAGTGCCACTGAGGGCGCTAACTATGGCTACACCTTC	CSATEGANYGYTF
NA	NA	TRBV5-1	TRBJ1-1	TGCGCCAGCAGCTCTGGGGGCTCGGGCACTGAAGCTTTCTTT	CASSSGGSGTEAFF
NA	NA	TRBV7-2	TRBJ1-4	TGTGCCAGCAGACGCGACTCGGGGTTTAATGAAAAACTGTTTTTT	CASRRDSGFNEKLFF
NA	NA	TRBV6-2/TRBV6-3	TRBJ1-2	TGTGCCAGCGGACCTCGACAGGTTCGAAAGGGCTACACCTTC	CASGPRQVRKGYTF
TRBD1	NA	TRBV5-4	TRBJ1-5	TGTGCCAGCAGCTGGGGGACAGATGATAGCAATCAGCCCCAGCATTTT	CASSWGTDDSNQPQHF
NA	NA	TRBV4-3	TRBJ2-2	TGCGCCAGCAGCCAAGACCGGACCGCCCGAGCCGGGGAGCTGTTTTTT	CASSQDRTARAGELFF
NA	once	TRBV7-2	TRBJ2-7	TGTGCCAGCAGCTTGGGGCGGGGATACGAGCAGTACTTC	CASSLGRGYEQYF
TRBD2	NA	TRBV29-1	TRBJ2-1	TGCAGCGTGGCTAGCGGGGGGGCCAGATATGAGCAGTTCTTC	CSVASGGARYEQFF
NA	NA	TRBV14	TRBJ2-1	TGTGCCAGCAGCCGAACTTACAGGGATCTGTTCTTC	CASSRTYRDLFF
TRBD2	NA	TRBV2	TRBJ2-3	TGTGCCAGCAGAAAAGGACTAGCCGACACAGATACGCAGTATTTT	CASRKGLADTDTQYF
TRBD1	NA	TRBV6-5	TRBJ1-5	TGTGCCAGCAGCTCCGGGACAGCCGTAAATCAGCCCCAGCATTTT	CASSSGTAVNQPQHF
TRBD2	NA	TRBV5-1	TRBJ2-1	TGCGCCAGCAGCTTGGACAGGACTAGCGGGAGGAACTCCTACAATGAGCAGTTCTTC	CASSLDRTSGRNSYNEQFF
NA	NA	TRBV6-5	TRBJ2-7	TGTGCCAGCAGTCATACCGGACTACCCACGGACGAGCAGTACTTC	CASSHTGLPTDEQYF
TRBD1	NA	TRBV20-1	TRBJ1-2	TGCAGTGCTACAGGGACAGGGAGGAGCGACGGCTACACCTTC	CSATGTGRSDGYTF
TRBD1	once	TRBV2	TRBJ2-2	TGTGCCATTGTTCCCGGACAGGGCTTCACCGGGGAGCTGTTTTTT	CAIVPGQGFTGELFF
NA	NA	TRBV19	TRBJ2-1	TGTGCCGCCGCTGGCAGATACAATGAGCAGTTCTTC	CAAAGRYNEQFF
TRBD1	NA	TRBV10-3	TRBJ1-6	TGTGCCGCGGGGGGGGATCGAGGGGGCGGTAATTCACCCCTCCACTTT	CAAGGDRGGGNSPLHF
NA	once	TRBV20-1	TRBJ2-1	TGCAGTGCCACCCCCCAGGACACTAGCTCCTACAATGAGCAGTTCTTC	CSATPQDTSSYNEQFF
NA	NA	TRBV29-1	TRBJ2-1	TGCAGTATGCTGGGCGGGAACTCGTACAATGAGCAGTTCTTC	CSMLGGNSYNEQFF
TRBD1	NA	TRBV5-1	TRBJ1-1	TGCGCCAGCAGCTCTTCCGGACAGGGTGGGACTGAAGCTTTCTTT	CASSSSGQGGTEAFF
NA	NA	TRBV20-1	TRBJ1-1	TGCAGTGCTAAACAGGAAAGGGAAGCTTTCTTT	CSAKQEREAFF
NA	NA	TRBV19	TRBJ2-7	TGTGCCAGTAGTGATAGTGGCGAGCAGTACTTC	CASSDSGEQYF
NA	once	TRBV7-2	TRBJ2-1	TGTGCCAGCAGCTTAGAGTGGCCCTACGGTGAGCAGTTCTTC	CASSLEWPYGEQFF